This section outlines one T cell receptor beta chain sequence together with its context. Its antigen target is currently unknown. Base qualities are not at hand, and no much larger clone is one base apart. The cysteine opens and the phenylalanine closes a CDR3 of 15 amino acids. Left in the record is the CDR3 DNA by itself, 45 bases read in frame from the first base. CDR1 and CDR2, per the germline V gene, are MNHEY and SVGAGI. Relative to germline, V is missing 2 bases and J is missing 3 bases, with 4 bases of the junction outside any gene match. The data originate from a study of Graves' ophthalmopathy and Graves' hyperthyroidism (dated by TCRdb to the late 2010s). The study in broad terms: Peripheral blood was collected at initial diagnosis, before any treatment. In total, approximately 130 blood samples were TCR-sequenced: 40 to 45 ophthalmopathy, under 80 hyperthyroidism and roughly 17 hyperthyroidism-to-ophthalmopathy patients. The study used TCR beta repertoire signatures to distinguish Graves' ophthalmopathy from Graves' hyperthyroidism and to predict progression to ophthalmopathy. Following sample collection, hyperthyroidism patients were given methimazole at a starting dose of 30 mg daily, and ophthalmopathy patients were given high-dose intravenous methylprednisolone. The 100 discovery patients were randomly split 7:3 into training and test sets. T-cell repertoires of thyroid tissue and blood were compared in 5 or 6 hyperthyroidism patients. For independent validation, a separate cohort was made up of 18 hyperthyroidism patients plus 17 patients who later progressed from hyperthyroidism to ophthalmopathy. To explore V-J signatures distinguishing ophthalmopathy from hyperthyroidism, a discovery set of about a hundred patients (more than 40 ophthalmopathy, over 55 stable hyperthyroidism) was enrolled. The investigation overall reported the following: In cross-validation, the 13-signature model distinguished ophthalmopathy from stable hyperthyroidism with more than 85% sensitivity and approximately 81% specificity, while in the test set the corresponding values were roughly 80% and 75%. In validation, the model predicted ophthalmopathy progression with about 71% sensitivity and approximately 75% specificity; some 13 predicted patients were CT-confirmed with GO in a median of about 6.1 months. Sample size was not statistically predetermined, and group allocation was not concealed from the investigators. Most of the expanded thyroid clonotypes with a frequency above 0.001 were also detected in blood, and it was suggested that the thyroid immune response may be reflected by blood repertoires.

Ophthalmopathy patients had moderately to severely active disease, Clinical Activity Score of at least 3, NOSPECS grade of at least 4, and disease duration under 3 months. Patients with other autoimmune diseases, uncontrolled infections, pregnancy or lactation were excluded. Diagnosis relied on clinical symptoms, serum thyroxine, TRAb, thyroid ultrasound and orbital computed tomography. Using Ficoll-Paque density gradient centrifugation, PBMCs were isolated from over 8.5 ml of fresh peripheral blood. Trizol reagent was used to extract the total RNA, and its quality was then checked on an Agilent 2100 Bioanalyzer. TCR beta CDR3 regions were amplified from RNA transcripts for repertoire sequencing. HTBI primers and the Qiagen OneStep RT-PCR kit were used in a first-round RT-PCR, which was followed by a second-round multiplex PCR, size selection and purification. The libraries underwent paired-end sequencing with 100 bp reads on an Illumina HiSeq2000. The paper's data handling went like this. SOAPnuke was used to process the reads, throwing out any read that had adapters, had uncalled bases, had a mean Phred below 15, or lacked an exact constant-primer or identifier match. High-quality paired reads were merged with COPE v1.2.5. Unique nucleotide sequences were defined as clonotypes and aligned to IMGT TRB V, D and J references using MiTCR v1.1. Analysis was restricted to V-J combinations with a frequency above 0.0001, which covered roughly 99% of repertoires. A TCR clonal expansion and chaos score per V-J combination was defined as the ratio of F50 clonal expansion to chaos observed in the TCRdist matrix. Features were reduced by Welch's t-statistics and random forest to around 14 V-J combinations, which fed a naive Bayes classifier. The Morisita-Horn index was used to measure how similar the thyroid and blood repertoires were. TCRdb itself trimmed the public reads at Q25 with fastp, ran MiXCR and retained productive beta chains. Each entry merges the rows of one CDR3 protein and shows their most common DNA and genes. What appears here as the V and J calls and clone size reflects TCRdb's work, not the paper's. The sample has around 400,000 distinct CDR3 sequences on record, approximately 20% of them singletons. Roughly 1.5% of the sample is held by the ten biggest clonotypes.

The chain is made from TRBV6-5 and TRBJ1-2; 9 bases in between match TRBD1. The sequencing input was peripheral blood. The TCR comes from a woman aged 18-35 years with Graves' ophthalmopathy. Donor details come from another sample of the same person, matched by shared clones. The CDR3 region: CASSYPDRGDYGYTF. The nucleotide sequence is given as TGTGCCAGCAGTTACCCGGACAGGGGAGACTATGGCTACACCTTC.